This entry lists 7 T cell receptor beta chains sequenced from one sample in a study of blood T cell repertoires in COVID-19. This table comes from immunoSEQ multiplex PCR, and its TCRdb copy is limited to in-frame clones, with some not included. The table records fewer than 350,000 clones, approximately 91% of them present only once. Source material: PBMCs or T cells enriched from blood (not recorded which). These receptors originate from a woman between 40 and 50 years old with acute COVID-19.

This chain joins TRBV19 and TRBJ1-1, with 7 bases that match TRBD1. Germline values: CDR1 LNHDA, CDR2 SQIVND (reference sequence). The CDR3 sequence is 16 residues long. With 6 bases clipped from V and 6 bases from J, the junction kept 16 bases outside the gene matches. CDR3: CASSPTGVRDYPEAFF. DNA for the CDR3: TGTGCCAGTAGCCCTACAGGGGTAAGAGATTATCCTGAAGCTTTCTTT.

The chain carries TRBV27 and TRBJ2-7; 13 nucleotides agree with TRBD2. Per the germline V gene, CDR1 is MNHEY and CDR2 is SMNVEV (reference sequence). V lost 0 bases and J lost 0; bases outside the gene matches: 2. The CDR3 has 17 amino acids. DNA for the CDR3: TGTGCCAGCAGTTTATCCGGACTAGCGGGAGACTCCTACGAGCAGTACTTC. Its translation is CASSLSGLAGDSYEQYF.

The chain uses TRBV9 and TRBJ1-4; 8 bases agree with TRBD1. From germline, CDR1 is SGDLS and CDR2 YYNGEE. There are 16 residues in the CDR3. J was trimmed by 3 bases and V by 3 bases; bases with no gene match: 7. The CDR3 DNA is TGTGCCAGCAGCGCTAGTTTGGGACAGGCTAATGAAAAACTGTTTTTT. Translating it yields CASSASLGQANEKLFF. The variable domain in full, completed from reference TRBV9 and TRBJ1-4, reads DSGVTQTPKHLITATGQRVTLRCSPRSGDLSVYWYQQSLDQGLQFLIQYYNGEERAKGNILERFSAQQFPDLHSELNLSSLELGDSALYFCASSASLGQANEKLFFGSGTQLSVL.

V and J are TRBV27 and TRBJ1-2; tentative D call: TRBD1 (5 bases). Germline CDR1 MNHEY, CDR2 SMNVEV (reference sequence). Trimming took 0 bases from V and 5 from J, leaving 16 bases between them. The CDR3 runs 16 residues. CDR3 DNA: TGTGCCAGCAGTTTATCCGGACGTGGGGCACTATATGGCTACACCTTC. Protein product: CASSLSGRGALYGYTF.

V and J are TRBV5-1 and TRBJ1-5, with 10 bases matching TRBD1. Per germline, CDR1 SGHRS and CDR2 YFSETQ. The CDR3 is 16 residues long. V lost 4 bases to trimming and J lost 6 bases; unmatched junction nucleotides: 10. CDR3 protein: CASSPAPGQGPQPQHF. CDR3 DNA sequence: TGCGCCAGCAGCCCTGCACCGGGACAGGGGCCTCAGCCCCAGCATTTT.

This clone was found once. The chain couples TRBV6-2 or TRBV6-3 to TRBJ1-5; TRBD1 matches 7 bases. In germline, CDR1 is MNHEY, CDR2 SVGEGT. J lost 2 bases, V lost 4 bases, and 14 bases had no gene match. There are 18 residues in the CDR3. CDR3 in amino acids: CASSFNPTGQGGNQPQHF. CDR3 coding DNA: TGTGCCAGCAGTTTCAATCCGACGGGGCAGGGGGGCAATCAGCCCCAGCATTTT.

J is TRBJ1-2 and V is TRBV2; 7 bases map to TRBD1. Germline values: CDR1 SNHLY, CDR2 FYNNEI. The ends lost 6 bases at V and 10 bases at J; junction bases unmatched: 14. CDR3 size: 14 residues. For the CDR3, the DNA is TGTGCCAGCAGCACGGGACAGACCTCTAATTTCTACACCTTC. It codes for CASSTGQTSNFYTF.